Following are 30 T cell receptor beta chains from one sample sequenced in a study of radiation and T cells in renal cell carcinoma. Using immunoSEQ multiplex PCR, the repertoire was profiled, and TCRdb retains in-frame clones only, with some absent. The sample lists 100,000 to 150,000 clones, about four fifths occurring once. This sample's time point: blood 2 weeks post-SBRT. The treatment denotes: 15 Gy SBRT to primary tumor, nephrectomy 4 weeks later. This specimen consisted of blood, obtained from a patient whose treatment included radiotherapy and nephrectomy. Receptors were obtained from a man aged 50 to 60 with renal cell carcinoma.

As for this clone: In the same sample, other DNA sequences code for this CDR3. This chain connects TRBV2 to TRBJ2-2, with no clear D. The CDR3 covers 12 residues. CDR1 and CDR2 (germline): SNHLY, FYNNEI. Trimming took off 1 base at V and 6 bases at J, with 3 bases between the two ends. The CDR3 spells CASSEGAGELFF. CDR3 coding DNA: TGTGCCAGCAGTGAAGGGGCCGGGGAGCTGTTTTTT.

This rearrangement joins TRBV4-2 to TRBJ1-6; D gene unclear. The germline gives CDR1 LGHNA, CDR2 YNFKEQ. V was pared by 0 bases and J by 7 bases, with 10 bases between. The CDR3 extends over 15 amino acids. The CDR3 DNA is TGTGCCAGCAGCCAAGAGACGTACAGCAATTCACCCCTCCACTTT. This translates into CASSQETYSNSPLHF.

This clone was seen just once. The V gene is TRBV7-2, the J gene TRBJ2-2; 9 bases map to TRBD1. CDR3 size: 15 residues. Germline lookup yields CDR1 SGHTA and CDR2 FQGNSA. With 6 bases clipped from V and 3 bases from J, the junction kept 5 bases outside the gene matches. CDR3 bases: TGTGCCAGCAGTTCCGGGACAGGGTACACCGGGGAGCTGTTTTTT. Encoded protein: CASSSGTGYTGELFF.

This clone appeared once. The chain recombines TRBV30 with TRBJ2-5; D could derive from TRBD1 or TRBD2 (6 bases each). This CDR3 comprises 13 residues. Germline V gene data show CDR1 as GTSNPN and CDR2 as SVGIG (reference sequence). V shed 1 base and J shed 4 bases, with 10 bases lying between them. This CDR3 reads CAWSAKGGETQYF. In DNA form, the CDR3 reads TGTGCCTGGAGTGCGAAGGGGGGAGAGACCCAGTACTTC.

The rearrangement links TRBV5-1 to TRBJ2-1; 8 bases agree with TRBD2. This CDR3 is built from 14 residues. Germline V gives CDR1 SGHRS, CDR2 YFSETQ. Unmatched junction bases numbered 5, after V lost 0 bases and J lost 9 bases. CDR3 bases: TGCGCCAGCAGCTTGGCGGGGGGGCGTGGTGAGCAGTTCTTC. It encodes CASSLAGGRGEQFF.

This sequence joins TRBV18 and TRBJ1-2; D not certain. The CDR3 is made up of 14 amino acids. The V gene lost 7 bases and the J gene lost 8 bases, with 20 bases spanning the gap. The germline V gene encodes CDR1 KGHSH and CDR2 LQKENI. CDR3 residues: CASCLTSGLEGYTF. DNA of the CDR3: TGTGCCAGCTGTCTCACGTCCGGGCTCGAAGGCTACACCTTC. Full variable domain (remainder filled in from reference TRBV18 and TRBJ1-2): NAGVMQNPRHLVRRRGQEARLRCSPMKGHSHVYWYRQLPEEGLKFMVYLQKENIIDESGMPKERFSAEFPKEGPSILRIQQVVRGDSAAYFCASCLTSGLEGYTFGSGTRLTVV.

In regard to this clone: This same CDR3 is encoded by further DNA sequences in the sample. V gene TRBV30 combines with J gene TRBJ1-1; D is uncertain. The V and J ends lost 3 bases and 0 bases respectively, with 8 bases between them. Germline V gene lookup returns CDR1 GTSNPN and CDR2 SVGIG (reference sequence). This CDR3 region has 13 residues. The CDR3 DNA is TGTGCCTGGAGATCAAGTTTGAACACTGAAGCTTTCTTT. It specifies CAWRSSLNTEAFF.

This clone was detected a few times. The rearrangement uses TRBV19 and TRBJ2-1, with 7 bases aligning to TRBD2. This CDR3 comprises 16 residues. V gave up 3 bases and J gave up 1 base; unmatched junction bases: 6. Germline V gene data show CDR1 as LNHDA and CDR2 as SQIVND (reference sequence). The CDR3: CASSMGWGGSYNEQFF. For the CDR3, the DNA is TGTGCCAGTAGTATGGGCTGGGGAGGGTCCTACAATGAGCAGTTCTTC.

The chain employs TRBV9 and TRBJ2-2, with D perhaps matching TRBD1 (6 bases). Germline CDR1 SGDLS, CDR2 YYNGEE. The V and J ends lost 2 bases and 0 bases respectively, with 8 bases between them. The CDR3 is 15 residues long. CDR3 sequence: CASSVEGANTGELFF. CDR3 coding DNA: TGTGCCAGCAGCGTTGAGGGGGCGAACACCGGGGAGCTGTTTTTT. The full variable domain, completed using reference TRBV9 and TRBJ2-2, is DSGVTQTPKHLITATGQRVTLRCSPRSGDLSVYWYQQSLDQGLQFLIQYYNGEERAKGNILERFSAQQFPDLHSELNLSSLELGDSALYFCASSVEGANTGELFFGEGSRLTVL.

The sample holds a few counts of this clone. The chain is built from TRBV15 and TRBJ1-1; D unresolved. This CDR3 has 13 residues. Germline V gene sequence: CDR1 LNHNV, CDR2 YYDKDF (reference sequence). Deletions cut 0 bases from V and 10 bases from J, with 12 bases between. The CDR3 coding sequence is TGTGCCACCAGCAGAGATTCTCGGGGAGCAGCTTTCTTT. Residues: CATSRDSRGAAFF.

This clone appeared a few times. The chain carries TRBV6-5 and TRBJ1-2, with D possibly being TRBD1 (6 bases). V lost 8 bases, J lost 7 bases, and 14 bases lay in between. The length of the CDR3 is 12 residues. The germline gives CDR1 MNHEY, CDR2 SVGAGI. The CDR3 DNA reads TGTGCCAGCGGGGGGGCGAGTGGTGGCTACACCTTC. Translation gives CASGGASGGYTF.

V is TRBV5-4 and J is TRBJ2-7, with 11 bases identical to TRBD2. In germline, CDR1 is SGHNT, CDR2 YYREEE (reference sequence). This CDR3 is 14 amino acids long. V trimming: 0 bases; J trimming: 6 bases; junction bases outside the gene matches: 2. As DNA, the CDR3 is TGTGCCAGCAGCTTGGAACTAGCGGGGGTCGAGCAGTACTTC. This codes for CASSLELAGVEQYF.

In its sample, this clone was seen a few times. V usage is TRBV7-8 and J usage is TRBJ2-7, with a weak D call TRBD1 (6 bases). CDR3 size: 14 residues. Germline V gives CDR1 SGHVS, CDR2 FQNEAQ. Trimming took off 1 base at V and 3 bases at J, with 10 bases between the two ends. Here the CDR3 DNA reads TGTGCCAGCAGCTTAGAACCCAGGGGCTACGAGCAGTACTTC. Translation: CASSLEPRGYEQYF.

The chain has TRBV19 and TRBJ1-5, with D hard to call. The CDR3 is made up of 14 amino acids. Per germline, CDR1 LNHDA and CDR2 SQIVND (reference sequence). V lost 7 bases and J lost 7, with 17 bases in between. CDR3 coding DNA: TGTGCCAGTACTCACAACTCGGGTTTCCAGCCCCAGCATTTT. Protein: CASTHNSGFQPQHF.

The J gene is TRBJ2-4, the V gene TRBV6-5; D might be TRBD2 (6 bases). The ends were cut back, 6 bases at V and 2 bases at J, with 11 bases in the middle. CDR1 is MNHEY and CDR2 is SVGAGI in the germline V gene. This CDR3 comprises 14 residues. The CDR3 region has the DNA TGTGCCAGCAGCCCGGGGGTCACCAAAAACATTCAGTACTTC. Amino acid sequence: CASSPGVTKNIQYF.

As concerns this clone: Germline and junction disagree at one end, which may indicate a read error. The chain links TRBV7-7 to TRBJ2-2, with 10 bases lining up with TRBD2. Germline V gene sequence: CDR1 SSHAT, CDR2 FNYEAQ (reference sequence). The CDR3 is made up of 18 amino acids. CDR3 loop: CASSLGAGGPLGTGELFF. CDR3 in DNA: TGTGCTAGCAGCTTGGGAGCGGGAGGGCCTCTGGGCACCGGGGAGCTGTTTTTT.

The gene calls are TRBV10-3 and TRBJ1-5, with D uncertain. In germline, CDR1 is ENHRY, CDR2 SYGVKD. CDR3 size: 12 residues. Trimming stripped 4 bases from V and 7 bases from J, with 8 bases between. Here the CDR3 reads CAISAVGQPQHF. In DNA form, the CDR3 reads TGTGCCATCAGTGCGGTCGGGCAGCCCCAGCATTTT.

The gene calls are TRBV18 and TRBJ2-1; D might be TRBD1 (5 bases). The V and J ends lost 2 bases and 14 bases respectively, with 13 bases between them. The CDR3 contains 12 residues. Germline CDR1 reads KGHSH; CDR2 reads LQKENI. The DNA of the CDR3 is TGTGCCAGCTCACCAACCGACAGACATAAGTTCTTC. Its protein is CASSPTDRHKFF.

The chain links TRBV2 to TRBJ1-2; a possible D gene is TRBD1 (5 bases). V was cut by 4 bases and J by 4 bases, with 13 bases left in between. Germline V gene data show CDR1 as SNHLY and CDR2 as FYNNEI. The CDR3 consists of 14 residues. In nucleotides, the CDR3 is TGTGCCAGCAGTGCGCTACAGGAACTCTATGGCTACACCTTC. It yields the protein CASSALQELYGYTF.

J is TRBJ1-1 and V is TRBV6-5; D not resolved. Trimming took 5 bases from V and 0 from J, leaving 7 bases between them. The CDR3 runs to 13 residues. Germline V lookup: CDR1 MNHEY, CDR2 SVGAGI. The DNA of the CDR3 is TGTGCCAGCAGTAACAATATGAACACTGAAGCTTTCTTT. It specifies CASSNNMNTEAFF.

This clone was counted many times. The chain joins TRBV6-6 to TRBJ1-4; TRBD1 might be the D (6 bases). This CDR3 comprises 15 residues. Between the trimmed V and J ends, which lost 6 bases and 8 bases, there was a span of 19 bases. Per the germline V gene, CDR1 is MNHNY and CDR2 is SVGAGI (reference sequence). The CDR3 loop is CASRGSTGPSEKLFF. In DNA, the CDR3 is TGTGCCAGCAGGGGATCGACAGGACCCTCGGAAAAACTGTTTTTT.

The chain joins TRBV30 to TRBJ2-7, with D unclear. The ends were cut back, 3 bases at V and 4 bases at J, with 16 bases in the middle. CDR1 is GTSNPN, CDR2 SVGIG, per germline (reference sequence). The CDR3 extends over 14 amino acids. The CDR3 reads CAWSKGRSLYEQYF. In nucleotides, the CDR3 is TGTGCCTGGAGCAAAGGACGGTCGTTATACGAGCAGTACTTC. Filled out from reference TRBV30 and TRBJ2-7, the complete variable domain reads SQTIHQWPATLVQPVGSPLSLECTVEGTSNPNLYWYRQAAGRGLQLLFYSVGIGQISSEVPQNLSASRPQDRQFILSSKKLLLSDSGFYLCAWSKGRSLYEQYFGPGTRLTVT.

The CDR3 spells CASRREQETQYF. CDR3 bases: TGTGCCAGCAGGAGGGAGCAAGAGACCCAGTACTTC. The chain employs TRBV6-5 and TRBJ2-5; TRBD2 might be the D (5 bases). Germline CDR1 reads MNHEY; CDR2 reads SVGAGI. This CDR3 is 12 amino acids long. Trimming shortened V by 6 bases and J by 2 bases, and 7 bases separated the two germline ends.

V and J are TRBV5-1 and TRBJ1-2; no clear D gene. Trimming took 0 bases from V and 2 from J, leaving 5 bases between them. Germline V gives CDR1 SGHRS, CDR2 YFSETQ. CDR3 length: 13 residues. CDR3 loop: CASSLVENYGYTF. The CDR3 DNA follows: TGCGCCAGCAGCTTGGTCGAAAACTATGGCTACACCTTC.

This rearrangement joins TRBV4-1 to TRBJ1-3, with D possibly being TRBD1 (6 bases). Between the trimmed V and J ends, which lost 0 bases and 4 bases, there was a span of 19 bases. This CDR3 has 18 amino acids. The germline V gene encodes CDR1 MGHRA and CDR2 YSYEKL. This CDR3 is CASSQESVLQGSGNTIYF. The CDR3 DNA sequence: TGCGCCAGCAGCCAAGAGTCGGTGCTACAGGGCTCGGGAAACACCATATATTTT.

This chain joins TRBV10-3 and TRBJ2-1; D gene unclear. There are 11 residues in the CDR3. Germline values: CDR1 ENHRY, CDR2 SYGVKD. Trimming took off 8 bases at V and 3 bases at J, with 5 bases between the two ends. CDR3 sequence reads: CAIGNYNEQFF. CDR3 sequence (DNA): TGTGCCATCGGAAACTACAATGAGCAGTTCTTC.

In this sample, this clone turned up once. The chain joins TRBV7-8 to TRBJ1-2; the match to TRBD1 covers 8 bases. V dropped 3 bases and J dropped 4; count of bases not matched to a gene: 10. The CDR3 covers 16 residues. CDR1 is SGHVS, CDR2 FQNEAQ, per germline. CDR3: CASSFSTGETAYGYTF. The CDR3, as DNA: TGTGCCAGCAGCTTCTCGACAGGGGAGACGGCCTATGGCTACACCTTC.

This chain joins TRBV18 and TRBJ2-7; D is undetermined. Germline V CDR1 and CDR2: KGHSH, LQKENI. V shed 5 bases and J shed 3 bases, with 8 bases lying between them. CDR3 length equals 12 residues. The CDR3 here is CASSIDNYEQYF. The DNA for the CDR3 is TGTGCCAGCTCAATCGACAACTACGAGCAGTACTTC.

The rearrangement uses TRBV9 and TRBJ1-3, with D unresolved. The germline gives CDR1 SGDLS, CDR2 YYNGEE. The V and J ends lost 3 bases and 0 bases respectively, with 10 bases between them. The CDR3 is 15 amino acids. CDR3 bases: TGTGCCAGCAGCGCAGGACGGAGCTCTGGAAACACCATATATTTT. Translation gives CASSAGRSSGNTIYF.

The chain links TRBV10-3 to TRBJ2-1, with no clear D. CDR1 is ENHRY, CDR2 SYGVKD, per germline. V dropped 3 bases and J dropped 4 bases, with 10 bases sitting between them. The CDR3 has 14 amino acids. The CDR3 DNA is TGTGCCATCAGTGACTCGCCGGCTTACAATGAGCAGTTCTTC. Amino acids: CAISDSPAYNEQFF.